This TCR beta chain was obtained from a study of graft-versus-host responses after intestinal transplantation. In the study overall: Induction with anti-thymocyte globulin, then tacrolimus and steroids for roughly three years, was given to all recipients. Regarding the study as a whole: Recipient marrow held GvH clones, some first seen in ileum or blood.

Plating of 200,000 CFSE-labeled responder cells was done together with 200,000 irradiated, violet-dye-labeled stimulator cells. Cell sorting after the reaction yielded proliferating CFSE-low CD3+CD4+ and CD3+CD8+ responders. Trimming removed 3 bases from V and 0 bases from J; junction bases left unmatched: 4. Germline V gene lookup returns CDR1 SGHTA and CDR2 FQGNSA. This CDR3 contains 15 residues. Clones were sequenced by immunoSEQ multiplex PCR, and TCRdb holds only the in-frame ones, with some missing. This table holds under 15,000 clones, less than 40% found once. The starting material was alloreactive CD8+ T cells from a mixed lymphocyte reaction culture, obtained before intestinal transplant. Subset specified: CFSE-low proliferating T cells sorted from approximately six-day pre-transplant mixed lymphocyte reaction (GvH or HvG direction). The sequence came from a human patient who received an intestinal transplant. The V and J genes are TRBV7-2 and TRBJ1-2, with 7 bases matching TRBD1. CDR3 nucleotide sequence: TGTGCCAGCAGCTTCCGGACAGGCCCTAACTATGGCTACACCTTC. It encodes CASSFRTGPNYGYTF.